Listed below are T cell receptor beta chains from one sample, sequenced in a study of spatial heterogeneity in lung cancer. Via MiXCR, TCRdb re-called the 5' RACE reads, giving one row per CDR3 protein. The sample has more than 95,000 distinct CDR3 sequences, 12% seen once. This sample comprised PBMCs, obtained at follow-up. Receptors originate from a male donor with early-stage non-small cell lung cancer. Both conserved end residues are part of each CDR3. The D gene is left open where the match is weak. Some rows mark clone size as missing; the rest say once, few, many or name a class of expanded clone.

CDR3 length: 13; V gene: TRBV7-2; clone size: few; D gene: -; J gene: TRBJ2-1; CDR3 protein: CASSLGLGHEQFF; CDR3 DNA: TGTGCCAGCAGCTTAGGGCTAGGGCATGAGCAGTTCTTC
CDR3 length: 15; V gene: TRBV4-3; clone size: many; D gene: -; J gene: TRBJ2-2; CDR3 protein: CASSQKGRWTGELFF; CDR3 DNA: TGCGCCAGCAGCCAAAAGGGGCGGTGGACCGGGGAGCTGTTTTTT
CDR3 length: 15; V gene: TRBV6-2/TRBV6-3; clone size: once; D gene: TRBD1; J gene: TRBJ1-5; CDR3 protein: CASSYPTGSNQPQHF; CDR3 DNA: TGTGCCAGCAGTTATCCGACAGGGAGCAATCAGCCCCAGCATTTT
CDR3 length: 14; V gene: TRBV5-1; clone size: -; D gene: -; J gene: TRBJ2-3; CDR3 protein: CASSSQDKRDTQYF; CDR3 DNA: TGCGCCAGCAGCTCCCAGGATAAGAGAGATACGCAGTATTTT
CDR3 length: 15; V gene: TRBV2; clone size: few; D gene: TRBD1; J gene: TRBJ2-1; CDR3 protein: CASSPGTAGSNEQFF; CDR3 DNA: TGTGCCAGCAGCCCCGGGACAGCCGGGTCCAATGAGCAGTTCTTC
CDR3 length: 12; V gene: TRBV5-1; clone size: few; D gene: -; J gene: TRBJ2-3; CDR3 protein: CASSPDGDTQYF; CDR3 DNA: TGCGCCAGCAGTCCGGACGGAGATACGCAGTATTTT
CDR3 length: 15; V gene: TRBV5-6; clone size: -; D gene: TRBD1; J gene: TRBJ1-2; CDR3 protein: CASSPDMTGVGGYTF; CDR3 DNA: TGTGCCAGCAGCCCTGACATGACAGGGGTGGGCGGCTACACCTTC
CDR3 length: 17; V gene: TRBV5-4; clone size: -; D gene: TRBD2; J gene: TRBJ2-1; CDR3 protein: CASSRSSGGALTNEQFF; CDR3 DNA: TGTGCCAGCAGTAGGAGTAGCGGGGGGGCGCTAACCAATGAGCAGTTCTTC
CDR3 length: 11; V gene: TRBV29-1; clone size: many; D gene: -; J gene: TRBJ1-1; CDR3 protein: CSVKIDRVAFF; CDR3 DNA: TGCAGCGTTAAAATCGACAGAGTAGCTTTCTTT
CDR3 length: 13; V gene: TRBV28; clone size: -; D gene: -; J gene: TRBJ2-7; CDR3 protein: CASSLGGANEQYF; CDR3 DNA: TGTGCCAGCAGTTTAGGCGGGGCTAACGAGCAGTACTTC
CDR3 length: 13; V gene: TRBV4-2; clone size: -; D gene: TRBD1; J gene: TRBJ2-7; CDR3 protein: CASSLQGAEEQYF; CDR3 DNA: TGTGCCAGCAGTCTACAGGGGGCAGAAGAGCAGTACTTC
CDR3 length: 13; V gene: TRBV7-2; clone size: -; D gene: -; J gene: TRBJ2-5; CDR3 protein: CASSFLNEGTQYF; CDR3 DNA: TGTGCCAGCAGCTTCCTTAACGAGGGGACCCAGTACTTC
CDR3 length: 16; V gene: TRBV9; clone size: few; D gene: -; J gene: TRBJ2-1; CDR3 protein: CASSVVERGLHGEQFF; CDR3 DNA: TGTGCCAGCAGCGTAGTTGAGCGAGGTCTACATGGGGAGCAGTTCTTC
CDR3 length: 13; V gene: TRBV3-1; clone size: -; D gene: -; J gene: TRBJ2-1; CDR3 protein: CASGRDNYNEQFF; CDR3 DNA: TGTGCCAGCGGCAGGGATAATTACAATGAGCAGTTCTTC
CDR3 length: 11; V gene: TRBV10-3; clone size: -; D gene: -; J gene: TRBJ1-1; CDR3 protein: CAISPGRVAFF; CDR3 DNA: TGTGCCATCAGCCCGGGACGGGTGGCTTTCTTT
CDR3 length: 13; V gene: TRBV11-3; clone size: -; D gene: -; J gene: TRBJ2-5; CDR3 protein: CASHDSPGETQYF; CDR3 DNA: TGTGCCAGTCATGACAGCCCAGGGGAGACCCAGTACTTC
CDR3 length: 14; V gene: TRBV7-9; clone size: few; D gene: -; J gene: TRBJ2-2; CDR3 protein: CASSFYSDTGELFF; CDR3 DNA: TGTGCCAGCAGCTTTTACAGTGACACCGGGGAGCTGTTTTTT